These T cell receptor beta chains were read from a single sample in a study of blood T cell repertoires in COVID-19. The repertoire was sequenced with immunoSEQ multiplex PCR; TCRdb's copy has only in-frame clones and lacks some. The sample lists 88,000 or so clones; 85% were seen once. Sequenced sample: peripheral blood. These receptor sequences come from a man aged 60 to 69 with acute or convalescent COVID-19. Both conserved end residues are part of each CDR3. Each record gives: clone size, J gene, V gene, D gene, CDR3 DNA, CDR3 protein. The D gene is left open where the match is weak. Where a row states a size, it is once, few, many or the class of an expanded clone; other rows omit it.

.	TRBJ2-7	TRBV18	TRBD2	TGTGCCAGCTCACCACGTGGCGGGAGGGGGAACGAGCAGTACTTC	CASSPRGGRGNEQYF
.	TRBJ2-2	TRBV4-2	TRBD2	TGTGCCAGCAGCCAAGAGCAGAGGGAGGGCGGGGAGCTGTTTTTT	CASSQEQREGGELFF
.	TRBJ2-1	TRBV19	.	TGTGCCAGTAGTCCGTATTCCAATGAGCAGTTCTTC	CASSPYSNEQFF
.	TRBJ2-7	TRBV3-1/TRBV3-2	TRBD1	TGTGCCAGCAGCCGCGCAGGGGGAAGCGAGCAGTACTTC	CASSRAGGSEQYF
.	TRBJ2-5	TRBV7-8	.	TGTGCCAGCAGCCCAGGAGGGGGCCTCCAAGAGACCCAGTACTTC	CASSPGGGLQETQYF
.	TRBJ2-1	TRBV6-5	TRBD2	TGTGCCAGCATGACTAGCGGGAGTGGAAATGAGCAGTTCTTC	CASMTSGSGNEQFF
.	TRBJ2-1	TRBV6-5	TRBD2	TGTGCCAGCAGTTTCACCGGGACTAGCGGGAGAGGGGAGCAGTTCTTC	CASSFTGTSGRGEQFF
.	TRBJ2-7	TRBV7-9	TRBD1	TGTGCCAGCGGACAGGGGGCGTACGAGCAGTACTTC	CASGQGAYEQYF
.	TRBJ2-1	TRBV5-1	TRBD2	TGCGCCAGCTCACGGGACTATGGGAGCAATGAGCAGTTCTTC	CASSRDYGSNEQFF
.	TRBJ2-3	TRBV29-1	TRBD2	TGCAGCGTTGAAGTAGGTGGCGGGGGAAGCACAGATACGCAGTATTTT	CSVEVGGGGSTDTQYF
.	TRBJ2-7	TRBV1	.	TGCACCAGCAGCCAAGAAGGAGCGACCAACTACGAGCAGTACTTC	CTSSQEGATNYEQYF
.	TRBJ2-5	TRBV5-4	.	TGTGCCAGCAGCTTGGGAGGACTCTTCCAAGAGACCCAGTACTTC	CASSLGGLFQETQYF
.	TRBJ1-2	TRBV5-4	.	TGTGCCAGCAGCTTGGCCTCGGGAGTGGGCTATGGCTACACCTTC	CASSLASGVGYGYTF
.	TRBJ1-1	TRBV30	.	TGTGCCTGGAGTGTACATACTGAAGCTTTCTTT	CAWSVHTEAFF
.	TRBJ2-3	TRBV6-5	.	TGTGCCACCAGGGGCGCCCGCACAGATACGCAGTATTTT	CATRGARTDTQYF
.	TRBJ1-5	TRBV19	.	TGTGCCAGTAGTACCCCCCAGGACAATCAGCCCCAGCATTTT	CASSTPQDNQPQHF
.	TRBJ2-1	TRBV9	.	TGTGCCAGCAGCACCGGGGGTTCCTACAATGAGCAGTTCTTC	CASSTGGSYNEQFF
.	TRBJ2-1	TRBV19	TRBD1	TGTGCCAGTATTCCGACAGGGAGCTCCTACAATGAGCAGTTCTTC	CASIPTGSSYNEQFF
once	TRBJ1-5	TRBV5-1	TRBD1	TGCGCCAGCAGCTTGGTCCACGACAGGGGATCCCACGATCAGCCCCAGCATTTT	CASSLVHDRGSHDQPQHF
.	TRBJ2-3	TRBV7-9	.	TGTGCCAGCAGCTTAGCTAATACAGATACGCAGTATTTT	CASSLANTDTQYF
.	TRBJ2-5	TRBV19	TRBD2	TGTGCCAGTAGACCGACTAGCGGGGCCCAAGAGACCCAGTACTTC	CASRPTSGAQETQYF
.	TRBJ2-3	TRBV9	.	TGTGCCAGCAGCGTAGAGCTACTGAGCACAGATACGCAGTATTTT	CASSVELLSTDTQYF
.	TRBJ2-7	TRBV19	TRBD2	TGTGCCAGTAGCCGCGGGAGGGACGAGCAGTACTTC	CASSRGRDEQYF
.	TRBJ1-6	TRBV10-3	TRBD1	TGTGCCATCAGTGAGTTACAGGGGGCGAACTCACCCCTCCACTTT	CAISELQGANSPLHF
.	TRBJ1-5	TRBV9	.	TGTGCCAGCAGCGTCGGAGGGTGGGGCAATCAGCCCCAGCATTTT	CASSVGGWGNQPQHF
.	TRBJ1-2	TRBV27	.	TGTGCCAGCAGACAGGGTTTTGGCTATGGCTACACCTTC	CASRQGFGYGYTF
.	TRBJ2-1	TRBV18	.	TGTGCCAGCTCACCACTCAGGGGTAGGAATGAGCAGTTCTTC	CASSPLRGRNEQFF
.	TRBJ2-1	TRBV18	TRBD2	TGTGCCAGCTCACCACGGCTAGCGGGAGCGGGGTACAATGAGCAGTTCTTC	CASSPRLAGAGYNEQFF
once	TRBJ1-6	TRBV4-2	.	TGTGCCAGCAGCCAAGGGGTGGAGACAGTTTACTATAATTCACCCCTCCACTTT	CASSQGVETVYYNSPLHF
.	TRBJ2-1	TRBV7-6	TRBD2	TGTGCCAGCAGCAAACCCGACAAACCGCTAGCGGGAGAAGTAGCCAATGAGCAGTTCTTC	CASSKPDKPLAGEVANEQFF
.	TRBJ1-2	TRBV20-1	.	TGCAGTGCTAACCGAGGGGGTGGCTACACCTTC	CSANRGGGYTF
once	TRBJ2-7	TRBV11-3	TRBD1	TGTGCCAGCAGCTTATCGGGAAGGGGGCAGTACGAGCAGTACTTC	CASSLSGRGQYEQYF
.	TRBJ2-7	TRBV6-5	TRBD2	TGTGCCAGCAGCAAAAGCGGGAGTGGGTACGAGCAGTACTTC	CASSKSGSGYEQYF
.	TRBJ1-3	TRBV30	TRBD1	TGTGCCTGGAGTCCCCTCGGACAGGTCTCTGGAAACACCATATATTTT	CAWSPLGQVSGNTIYF
.	TRBJ2-1	TRBV19	.	TGTGCCAGTAGTATCAGACAAACATTATCCTACAATGAGCAGTTCTTC	CASSIRQTLSYNEQFF
.	TRBJ1-2	TRBV30	TRBD1	TGTGCCTGGAAGGAACCGGGACAGGGGGGTAGTAACTATGGCTACACCTTC	CAWKEPGQGGSNYGYTF
.	TRBJ2-1	TRBV2	TRBD2	TGTGCCATCCGACTAGCGGAGATTTACAATGAGCAGTTCTTC	CAIRLAEIYNEQFF
.	TRBJ1-2	TRBV6-5	TRBD1	TGTGCCAGCAGCCCAACAGGGGGCCGAGGCTACACCTTC	CASSPTGGRGYTF
.	TRBJ1-6	TRBV6-5	.	TGTGCCAGCACTCAGTCGGGTTCACCCCTCCACTTT	CASTQSGSPLHF
.	TRBJ1-5	TRBV7-9	.	TGTGCCAGCAGCGAAGCTGGTTTCCAGCCCCAGCATTTT	CASSEAGFQPQHF
.	TRBJ2-3	TRBV9	TRBD2	TGTGCCAGCAGCGGAAGCGGGAGGCGGACAGATACGCAGTATTTT	CASSGSGRRTDTQYF
.	TRBJ1-1	TRBV29-1	.	TGCAGCGTTGTCCGTTTACGGGGCACTGAAGCTTTCTTT	CSVVRLRGTEAFF
.	TRBJ2-7	TRBV12-3/TRBV12-4	.	TGTGCCAGCAGTTTGATCCAGGGAGAGCAGTACTTC	CASSLIQGEQYF
.	TRBJ2-5	TRBV11-2	TRBD1	TGTGCCAGCAGCTTAGGGACAGGACAAGAGACCCAGTACTTC	CASSLGTGQETQYF
.	TRBJ2-7	TRBV7-8	TRBD2	TGTGCCAGCAGCACCTTAGCGGGGTCGGCCGGCGAGCAGTACTTC	CASSTLAGSAGEQYF
.	TRBJ2-1	TRBV7-3	TRBD2	TGTGCCAGCAGCTCGGGGGGGAATTACAATGAGCAGTTCTTC	CASSSGGNYNEQFF
.	TRBJ2-1	TRBV19	.	TGTGCCAGTAGTCCGATGAGTTCTAGCAATGAGCAGTTCTTC	CASSPMSSSNEQFF
.	TRBJ2-3	TRBV10-2	TRBD2	TGCGCCACTACCCCTAGCGGCCGCACAGATACGCAGTATTTT	CATTPSGRTDTQYF
.	TRBJ1-1	TRBV2	.	TGTGCCAGCAGGTACAGCCTAAACACTGAAGCTTTCTTT	CASRYSLNTEAFF
.	TRBJ1-1	TRBV29-1	TRBD1	TGCAGCGTTGAAGGACAGGGGAACACTGAAGCTTTCTTT	CSVEGQGNTEAFF
.	TRBJ2-3	TRBV14	.	TGTGCCAGCAGCCAAGATCCGCGGCGGCCGCAGTATTTT	CASSQDPRRPQYF
.	TRBJ1-1	TRBV5-1	TRBD1	TGCGCCAGCAGCTGGGACAGCGACACTGAAGCTTTCTTT	CASSWDSDTEAFF
.	TRBJ2-7	TRBV4-1	TRBD1	TGCGCCAGCAGACACGACAGGGGGCGCGGGTACGAGCAGTACTTC	CASRHDRGRGYEQYF
.	TRBJ2-1	TRBV30	.	TGTGCCTGGAGTGTAGGAGAGGTGACCTACAATGAGCAGTTCTTC	CAWSVGEVTYNEQFF
.	TRBJ1-2	TRBV30	.	TGTGCCTGGAGCGGGGGGGCGGAAGGCTACACCTTC	CAWSGGAEGYTF
.	TRBJ2-1	TRBV5-4	TRBD2	TGTGCCAGCAGCCCCCGAGCGGGGGGGAACAATGAGCAGTTCTTC	CASSPRAGGNNEQFF
.	TRBJ1-2	TRBV9	.	TGTGCCAGCAGTACAAGAACGGGGGGCGACTGGGGCTACACCTTC	CASSTRTGGDWGYTF
.	TRBJ1-2	TRBV6-5	.	TGTGCCAGCACCTTAGGAGTACAGGGTTATGGCTACACCTTC	CASTLGVQGYGYTF
.	TRBJ2-7	TRBV18	TRBD2	TGTGCCAGCTCACCACCGGGACTAGCGGGAGGGGGCTCTAGATACGAGCAGTACTTC	CASSPPGLAGGGSRYEQYF
.	TRBJ2-1	TRBV12-5	TRBD1	TGTGCTAGTGGTTTCCGGGACAGGGGACATGAGCAGTTCTTC	CASGFRDRGHEQFF